There are a few counts of the clone carrying this TCR beta chain. Trimming pared 0 bases from V and 6 bases from J, leaving 9 bases between. The CDR3 has 13 residues. Per the germline V gene, CDR1 is SGHRS and CDR2 is YFSETQ. MiXCR, run by TCRdb on the 5' RACE reads, gives a single entry per CDR3 protein. The sample comprises about 46,000 distinct CDR3 sequences, roughly 28% of which are singletons, and roughly 1.9% rests with the top ten. The sequence was obtained from a female donor with breast cancer. The chain is built from TRBV5-1 and TRBJ1-1; D is perhaps TRBD1 (5 bases). Sequencing used naive CD4+ T cells sorted from blood. Subset reported: naive CD4+ T cells, CD4+CD45RA+CD25-. CDR3: CASSLVGRSEAFF. The CDR3 nucleotides read TGCGCCAGCAGCTTGGTGGGGCGGTCTGAAGCTTTCTTT.